A selection of T cell receptor beta chains follows, all from one sample in a study of T cell responses to AZD1222 COVID-19 vaccine. Generated by immunoSEQ multiplex PCR, the TCRdb table keeps only in-frame clones and is missing some. The top ten clones hold roughly 0.98% of a sample with around 200,000 clones, approximately 90% of them seen once. The sequencing here drew on peripheral blood, taken on day 0 of AZD1222 vaccination. These receptor sequences come from an adult in good health. Each CDR3 is given without its conserved first and last residue. The D gene is left open where the match is weak. The listing skips clone size in some rows; elsewhere it reads once, few, many or a size class.

d_call j_call clone_size v_call cdr3_aa
TRBD1 TRBJ2-1 - TRBV6-5 ASTRDRAYNEQF
TRBD1 TRBJ1-3 once TRBV13 ASSLAPGQGDENTIY
TRBD1 TRBJ1-1 - TRBV14 ASSPDRGQNTEAF
- TRBJ2-7 - TRBV7-2 ASSLGAGKGSSYEQY
- TRBJ1-1 few TRBV25-1 ASTPRLFTEAF
TRBD1 TRBJ2-1 - TRBV15 ATSSRQGFYNEQF
- TRBJ1-1 - TRBV20-1 SASGARMNTEAF
- TRBJ1-1 - TRBV15 ATSRALSGTEAF
- TRBJ2-5 - TRBV2 ASGGRRFETQY
- TRBJ2-4 - TRBV13 ASSSGPESKNIQY
- TRBJ2-1 - TRBV2 ASSDWGGRANEQF
- TRBJ1-1 - TRBV7-2 ASSRLGEMNTEAF
- TRBJ2-1 - TRBV7-9 ASSFGTGREQF
- TRBJ2-2 once TRBV5-1 ASSPNAGPISGELF
- TRBJ2-2 - TRBV29-1 SVQNPVHNTGELF
- TRBJ2-2 - TRBV27 ASSRTYTGELF
- TRBJ1-4 - TRBV7-9 ASSRWQEKLF